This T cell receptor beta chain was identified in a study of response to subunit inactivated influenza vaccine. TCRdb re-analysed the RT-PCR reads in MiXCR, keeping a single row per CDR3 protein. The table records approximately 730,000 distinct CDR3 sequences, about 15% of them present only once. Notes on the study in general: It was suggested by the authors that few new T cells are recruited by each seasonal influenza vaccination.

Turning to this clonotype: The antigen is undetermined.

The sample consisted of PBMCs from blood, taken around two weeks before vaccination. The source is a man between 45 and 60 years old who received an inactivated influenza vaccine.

The CDR3 DNA reads TGTGCCAGCAGGTTGACAGGGGAGGAGCAGTTCTTC. This translates into CASRLTGEEQFF. The chain uses TRBV2 and TRBJ2-1; 8 nucleotides align to TRBD1. The CDR3 is 12 residues long. V was clipped by 6 bases and J by 10 bases; unmatched bases: 5. Germline V gene sequence: CDR1 SNHLY, CDR2 FYNNEI.